Presented here are 15 T cell receptor beta chains from one specimen sequenced in a study of OX40 agonist ivuxolimab in advanced cancers. This table comes from immunoSEQ multiplex PCR, and its TCRdb copy is limited to in-frame clones, with some not included. The data show more than 65,000 clones, with 80% to 85% seen just once and approximately 2.3% held by the top ten. The sample was CD4+ or CD8+ T cells sorted from blood, taken in a trial of the OX40 agonist ivuxolimab. The receptors come from an adult with an advanced solid tumor such as melanoma, head and neck, liver or kidney cancer.

CDR3 nucleotide sequence: TGTGCCAGCAGCTTAGCGGTCCCTAGGGACTCCTACGAGCAGTACTTC. Translated, it gives CASSLAVPRDSYEQYF. V gene TRBV7-2 combines with J gene TRBJ2-7; no clear D gene. Germline V gene lookup returns CDR1 SGHTA and CDR2 FQGNSA. The V end lost 0 bases, the J end lost 0 bases, and 12 bases lay between the germline ends. The CDR3 is 16 amino acids.

The rearrangement joins TRBV6-6 to TRBJ1-2; D is unclear. Germline loops: CDR1 MNHNY, CDR2 SVGAGI (reference sequence). This CDR3 has 15 residues. The V gene lost 0 bases and the J gene lost 6 bases, with 14 bases spanning the gap. The CDR3 sequence is CASSYSSRTFDGYTF. The CDR3 DNA is TGTGCCAGCAGTTACTCGAGTAGGACTTTCGATGGCTACACCTTC.

V usage is TRBV5-6 and J usage is TRBJ2-5; TRBD2 might be the D (5 bases). The CDR3 contains 14 residues. Trimming shortened V by 3 bases and J by 5 bases, and 14 bases separated the two germline ends. Germline loops: CDR1 SGHDT, CDR2 YYEEEE. CDR3 residues: CASSSKRFRETQYF. The CDR3 DNA is TGTGCCAGCAGCTCGAAGCGGTTCAGGGAGACCCAGTACTTC.

This rearrangement joins TRBV20-1 to TRBJ1-2; no clear D. There are 11 residues in the CDR3. The germline V gene encodes CDR1 DFQATT and CDR2 SNEGSKA (reference sequence). Between the trimmed V and J ends, which lost 5 bases and 4 bases, there was a span of 8 bases. Here the CDR3 reads CSAPQLYGYTF. As DNA, the CDR3 is TGCAGTGCTCCCCAGCTCTATGGCTACACCTTC.

The chain has TRBV5-6 and TRBJ2-4; 14 nucleotides match TRBD2. This CDR3 is built from 14 residues. Germline loops: CDR1 SGHDT, CDR2 YYEEEE. Trimming removed 4 bases from V and 15 bases from J; junction bases left unmatched: 9. The chain's CDR3 is CASSRGLAGARVYF. In DNA form, the CDR3 reads TGTGCCAGCAGCCGGGGACTAGCGGGAGCACGCGTGTACTTC. Using reference TRBV5-6 and TRBJ2-4 for the parts outside the CDR3, the full variable domain is DAGVTQSPTHLIKTRGQQVTLRCSPKSGHDTVSWYQQALGQGPQFIFQYYEEEERQRGNFPDRFSGHQFPNYSSELNVNALLLGDSALYLCASSRGLAGARVYFGAGTRLSVL.

CDR3 DNA: TGTGCCAGCAGCTTGCTTGGAGGAGGCACCTACGAGCAGTACTTC. Its translation: CASSLLGGGTYEQYF. V is TRBV5-6 and J is TRBJ2-7; D is possibly TRBD2 (5 bases). V dropped 1 base and J dropped 2 bases, with 13 bases sitting between them. This CDR3 spans 15 amino acids. Per the germline V gene, CDR1 is SGHDT and CDR2 is YYEEEE.

This chain joins TRBV11-2 and TRBJ2-7; TRBD1 aligns across 9 bases. The CDR3 contains 15 residues. Germline trimming cut 6 bases from V and 5 bases from J; bases unmatched to any gene: 11. Per germline, CDR1 SGHAT and CDR2 FQNNGV. The CDR3 DNA reads as TGTGCCAGCAGACCCCCGGGACAGGGCGTACACGAGCAGTACTTC. This sequence encodes CASRPPGQGVHEQYF.

V usage is TRBV6-5 and J usage is TRBJ1-1, with D possibly TRBD1 on 5 matching bases. V dropped 6 bases and J dropped 1 base, with 12 bases sitting between them. In germline, CDR1 is MNHEY, CDR2 SVGAGI. The CDR3 sequence is 14 residues long. CDR3 DNA sequence: TGTGCCAGCAGCCGCTTCGACAGGAACACTGAAGCTTTCTTT. This gives the protein CASSRFDRNTEAFF.

The chain couples TRBV5-1 to TRBJ1-3; 8 bases are shared with TRBD1. The CDR3 spans 14 residues. V shed 4 bases and J 4 bases; nucleotides not matched to a gene: 4. Per the germline V gene, CDR1 is SGHRS and CDR2 is YFSETQ. The CDR3 is CASSMTGEGNTIYF. The CDR3 bases are TGCGCCAGCAGCATGACAGGGGAAGGAAACACCATATATTTT.

The chain carries TRBV4-1 and TRBJ1-3; the D is unclear. Per the germline V gene, CDR1 is MGHRA and CDR2 is YSYEKL. V lost 1 base and J lost 0, with 7 bases in between. The length of the CDR3 is 15 residues. CDR3 coding DNA: TGCGCCAGCAGCCAAGTACATAGCTCTGGAAACACCATATATTTT. It specifies CASSQVHSSGNTIYF.

This sequence joins TRBV7-2 and TRBJ1-3, with TRBD1 matching 7 bases. V lost 7 bases and J lost 0; bases outside the gene matches: 9. The CDR3 sequence is 16 residues long. Germline CDR1 SGHTA, CDR2 FQGNSA. The CDR3 is CASTPTGTVSGNTIYF. Written as DNA, the CDR3 is TGTGCCAGCACCCCCACCGGGACAGTCTCTGGAAACACCATATATTTT.

J is TRBJ2-7 and V is TRBV14; TRBD1 matches 8 bases. Germline values: CDR1 SGHDN, CDR2 FVKESK. There are 13 residues in the CDR3. Trimming at V came to 3 bases and at J to 6 bases, leaving 4 bases not matched to a gene. CDR3 nucleotides: TGTGCCAGCAGCCACGGACAGGGTGCCGAGCAGTACTTC. This codes for CASSHGQGAEQYF.

The J gene is TRBJ1-1, the V gene TRBV30; the D is unclear. The germline V and J ends were trimmed by 0 bases and 4 bases, with 9 bases remaining between them. Germline V gene lookup returns CDR1 GTSNPN and CDR2 SVGIG (reference sequence). The CDR3 length is 13 residues. CDR3 sequence: CAWSVSISTEAFF. The CDR3 DNA is TGTGCCTGGAGTGTATCCATATCCACTGAAGCTTTCTTT.

At least ten counts were recorded for this clone. The J gene is TRBJ1-1, the V gene TRBV15; no clear D gene. Trimming took off 3 bases at V and 7 bases at J, with 21 bases between the two ends. The CDR3 covers 16 residues. Per germline, CDR1 LNHNV and CDR2 YYDKDF (reference sequence). CDR3 nucleotide sequence: TGTGCCACCAGCAGGGCTTGGACTGCGGAACAGAATGAAGCTTTCTTT. This sequence encodes CATSRAWTAEQNEAFF. The variable domain in full, with the rest retrieved from reference TRBV15 and TRBJ1-1, is DAMVIQNPRYQVTQFGKPVTLSCSQTLNHNVMYWYQQKSSQAPKLLFHYYDKDFNNEADTPDNFQSRRPNTSFCFLDIRSPGLGDTAMYLCATSRAWTAEQNEAFFGQGTRLTVV.

This CDR3 is CASSPRLISGANVLTF. CDR3 DNA sequence: TGTGCCAGCAGCCCAAGACTGATCTCTGGGGCCAACGTCCTGACTTTC. V and J are TRBV7-3 and TRBJ2-6; D is undetermined. From germline, CDR1 is SGHTA and CDR2 FQGTGA. The CDR3 has 16 residues. Trimming removed 5 bases from V and 0 bases from J, with 11 bases in between.